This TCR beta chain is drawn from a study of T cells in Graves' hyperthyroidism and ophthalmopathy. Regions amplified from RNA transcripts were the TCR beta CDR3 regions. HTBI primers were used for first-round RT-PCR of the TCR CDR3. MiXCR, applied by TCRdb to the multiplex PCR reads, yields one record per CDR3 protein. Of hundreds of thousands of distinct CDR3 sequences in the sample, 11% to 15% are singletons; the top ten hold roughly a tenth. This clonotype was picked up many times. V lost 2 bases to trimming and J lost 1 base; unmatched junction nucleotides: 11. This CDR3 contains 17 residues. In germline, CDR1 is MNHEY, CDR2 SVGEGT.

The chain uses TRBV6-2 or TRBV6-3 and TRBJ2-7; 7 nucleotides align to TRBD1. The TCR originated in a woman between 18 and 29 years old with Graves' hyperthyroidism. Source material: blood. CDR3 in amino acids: CASSYLVDRVLSYEQYF. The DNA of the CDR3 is TGTGCCAGCAGTTACCTGGTTGACAGGGTTCTTTCCTACGAGCAGTACTTC.